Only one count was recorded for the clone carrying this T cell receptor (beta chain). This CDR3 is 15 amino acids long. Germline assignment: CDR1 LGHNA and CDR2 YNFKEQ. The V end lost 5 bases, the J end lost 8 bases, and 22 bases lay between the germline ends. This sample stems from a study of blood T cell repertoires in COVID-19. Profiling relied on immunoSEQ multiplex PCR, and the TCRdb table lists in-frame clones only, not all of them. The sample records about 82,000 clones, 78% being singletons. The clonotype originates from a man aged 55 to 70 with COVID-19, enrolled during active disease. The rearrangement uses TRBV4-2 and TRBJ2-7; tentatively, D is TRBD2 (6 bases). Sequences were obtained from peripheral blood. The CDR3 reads CASSIPGTSGTQQYF. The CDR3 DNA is TGTGCCAGCAGCATCCCCGGGACTTCGGGTACCCAGCAGTACTTC.